This T cell receptor (beta chain) was retrieved from a study of blood T cell repertoires in COVID-19. Study-wide background: Sites across the United States, Italy and Spain contributed samples from acute and convalescent COVID-19. T cells, B-cell-depleted T cells, or PBMCs provided the cDNA or gDNA that served as material.

Per the study methods: Counts of nucleated cells, estimated from reference gene primer amplification, were obtained. Sequencing used immunoSEQ multiplex PCR; TCRdb keeps in-frame clones, though not all of them. V and J calls and clone size are those listed in that table; D and trimming were worked out from the DNA. The data contain 40,000 to 50,000 clones, about 90% of them seen just once; the ten biggest clones take up 6% to 6.5%. The CDR3 is 14 amino acids. V gave up 7 bases and J gave up 13 bases; unmatched junction bases: 9. From germline, CDR1 is LNHDA and CDR2 SQIVND (reference sequence). The gene calls are TRBV19 and TRBJ2-6; TRBD1 agrees at 11 bases. Sequenced: peripheral blood. This receptor was obtained from a man between 65 and 85 years old with active COVID-19. Here the CDR3 reads CASTTGQGAWVLTF. DNA of the CDR3: TGTGCCAGTACGACCGGACAGGGGGCCTGGGTCCTGACTTTC.